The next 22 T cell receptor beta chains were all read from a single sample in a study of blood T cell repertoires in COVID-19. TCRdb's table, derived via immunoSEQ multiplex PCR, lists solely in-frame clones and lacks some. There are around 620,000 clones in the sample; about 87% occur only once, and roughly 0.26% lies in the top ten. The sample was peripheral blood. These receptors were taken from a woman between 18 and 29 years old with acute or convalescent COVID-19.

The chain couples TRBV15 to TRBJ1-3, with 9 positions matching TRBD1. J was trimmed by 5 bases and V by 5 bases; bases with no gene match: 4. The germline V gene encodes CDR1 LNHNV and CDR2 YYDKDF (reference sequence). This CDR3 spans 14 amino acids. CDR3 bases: TGTGCCACCAGCGCGGGACAGGGACGAAACACCATATATTTT. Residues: CATSAGQGRNTIYF.

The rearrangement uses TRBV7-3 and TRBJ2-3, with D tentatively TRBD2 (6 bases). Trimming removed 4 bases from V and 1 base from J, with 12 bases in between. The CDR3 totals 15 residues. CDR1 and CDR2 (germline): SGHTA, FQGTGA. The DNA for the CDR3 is TGTGCCAGCAGCTCGCCGGGACTCGGCACAGATACGCAGTATTTT. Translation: CASSSPGLGTDTQYF.

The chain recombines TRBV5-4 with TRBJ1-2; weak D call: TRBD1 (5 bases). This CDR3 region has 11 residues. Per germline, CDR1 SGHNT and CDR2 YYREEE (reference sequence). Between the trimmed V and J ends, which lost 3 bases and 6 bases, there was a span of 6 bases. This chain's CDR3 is CASSSQDGYTF. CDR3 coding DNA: TGTGCCAGCAGCTCACAGGATGGCTACACCTTC.

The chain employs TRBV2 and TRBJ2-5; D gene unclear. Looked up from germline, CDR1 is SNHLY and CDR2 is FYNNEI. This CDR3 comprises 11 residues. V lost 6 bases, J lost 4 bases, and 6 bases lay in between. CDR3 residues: CASSLGETQYF. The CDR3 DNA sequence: TGTGCCAGCAGCCTAGGAGAGACCCAGTACTTC.

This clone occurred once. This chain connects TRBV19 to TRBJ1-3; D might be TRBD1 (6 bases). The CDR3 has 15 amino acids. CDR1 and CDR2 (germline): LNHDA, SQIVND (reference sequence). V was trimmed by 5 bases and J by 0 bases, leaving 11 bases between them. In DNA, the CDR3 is TGTGCCAGTAGTCCCACAGGGAACTCTGGAAACACCATATATTTT. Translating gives CASSPTGNSGNTIYF. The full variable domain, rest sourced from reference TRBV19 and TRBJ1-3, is DGGITQSPKYLFRKEGQNVTLSCEQNLNHDAMYWYRQDPGQGLRLIYYSQIVNDFQKGDIAEGYSVSREKKESFPLTVTSAQKNPTAFYLCASSPTGNSGNTIYFGEGSWLTVV.

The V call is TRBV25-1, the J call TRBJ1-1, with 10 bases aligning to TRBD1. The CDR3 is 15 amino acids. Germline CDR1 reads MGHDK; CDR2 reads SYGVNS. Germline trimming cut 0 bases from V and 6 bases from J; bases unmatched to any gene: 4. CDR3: CASSEYGTGASEAFF. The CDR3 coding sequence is TGTGCCAGCAGTGAATATGGGACAGGGGCGTCTGAAGCTTTCTTT.

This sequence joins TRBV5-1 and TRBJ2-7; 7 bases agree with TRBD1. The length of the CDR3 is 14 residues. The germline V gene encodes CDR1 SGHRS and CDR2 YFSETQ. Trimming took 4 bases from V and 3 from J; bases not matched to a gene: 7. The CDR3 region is CASSPATGDYEQYF. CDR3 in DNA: TGCGCCAGCAGCCCAGCTACAGGGGACTACGAGCAGTACTTC. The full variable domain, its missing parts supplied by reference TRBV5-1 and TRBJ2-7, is KAGVTQTPRYLIKTRGQQVTLSCSPISGHRSVSWYQQTPGQGLQFLFEYFSETQRNKGNFPGRFSGRQFSNSRSEMNVSTLELGDSALYLCASSPATGDYEQYFGPGTRLTVT.

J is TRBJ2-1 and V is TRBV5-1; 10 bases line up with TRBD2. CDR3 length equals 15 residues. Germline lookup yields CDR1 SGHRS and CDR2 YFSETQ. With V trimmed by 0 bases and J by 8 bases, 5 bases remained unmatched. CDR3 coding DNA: TGCGCCAGCAGCTTGGGCCCTAGCGGGGGCGATGAGCAGTTCTTC. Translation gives CASSLGPSGGDEQFF.

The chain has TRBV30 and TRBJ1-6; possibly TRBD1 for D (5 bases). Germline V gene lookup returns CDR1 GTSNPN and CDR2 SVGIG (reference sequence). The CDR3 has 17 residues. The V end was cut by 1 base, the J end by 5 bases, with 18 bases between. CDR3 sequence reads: CAWSDPPGLGHNSPLHF. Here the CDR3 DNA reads TGTGCCTGGAGTGACCCCCCGGGACTGGGCCATAATTCACCCCTCCACTTT. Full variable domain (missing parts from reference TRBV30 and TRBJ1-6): SQTIHQWPATLVQPVGSPLSLECTVEGTSNPNLYWYRQAAGRGLQLLFYSVGIGQISSEVPQNLSASRPQDRQFILSSKKLLLSDSGFYLCAWSDPPGLGHNSPLHFGNGTRLTVT.

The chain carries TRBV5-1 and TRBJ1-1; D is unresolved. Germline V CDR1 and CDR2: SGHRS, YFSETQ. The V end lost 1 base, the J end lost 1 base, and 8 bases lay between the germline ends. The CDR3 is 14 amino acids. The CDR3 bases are TGCGCCAGCAGCTTGCAGAACCCGAACACTGAAGCTTTCTTT. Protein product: CASSLQNPNTEAFF.

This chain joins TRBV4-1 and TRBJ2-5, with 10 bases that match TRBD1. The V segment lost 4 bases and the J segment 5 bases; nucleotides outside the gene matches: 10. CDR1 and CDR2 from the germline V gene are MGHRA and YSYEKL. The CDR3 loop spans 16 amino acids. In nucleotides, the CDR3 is TGCGCCAGCAGCCCGGAAGGACAGGGGGTCTGGGAGACCCAGTACTTC. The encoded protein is CASSPEGQGVWETQYF.

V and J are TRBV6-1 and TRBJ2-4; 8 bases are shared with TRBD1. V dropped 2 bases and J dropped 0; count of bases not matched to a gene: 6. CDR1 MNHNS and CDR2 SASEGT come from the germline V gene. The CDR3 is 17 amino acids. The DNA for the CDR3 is TGTGCCAGCAGTGAAAGCAGGACAGGGCTAGCCAAAAACATTCAGTACTTC. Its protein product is CASSESRTGLAKNIQYF.

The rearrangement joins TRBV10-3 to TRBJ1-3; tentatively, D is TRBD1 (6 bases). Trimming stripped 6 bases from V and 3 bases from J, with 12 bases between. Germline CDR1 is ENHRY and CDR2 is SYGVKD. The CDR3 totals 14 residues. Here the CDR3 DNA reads TGTGCCATCAGAAGAGGACAGATTGGAAACACCATATATTTT. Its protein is CAIRRGQIGNTIYF.

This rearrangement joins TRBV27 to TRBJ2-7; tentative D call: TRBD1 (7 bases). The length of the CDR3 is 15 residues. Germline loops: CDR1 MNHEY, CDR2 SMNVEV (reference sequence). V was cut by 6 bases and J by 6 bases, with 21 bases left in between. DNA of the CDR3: TGTGCCAGCAGCCCACGGACGGCAGGGGGGATCGAGCAGTACTTC. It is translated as CASSPRTAGGIEQYF.

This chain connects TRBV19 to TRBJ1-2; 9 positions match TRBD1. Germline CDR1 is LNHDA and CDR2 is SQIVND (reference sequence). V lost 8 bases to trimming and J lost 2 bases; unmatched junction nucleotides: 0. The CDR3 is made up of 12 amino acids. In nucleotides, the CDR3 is TGTGCCAGTGGGACAGGGAACTATGGCTACACCTTC. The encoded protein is CASGTGNYGYTF.

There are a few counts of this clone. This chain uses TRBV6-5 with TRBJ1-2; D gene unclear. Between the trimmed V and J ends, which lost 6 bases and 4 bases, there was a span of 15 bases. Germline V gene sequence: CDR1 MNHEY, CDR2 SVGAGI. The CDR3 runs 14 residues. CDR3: CASRTRAEGYGYTF. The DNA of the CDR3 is TGTGCCAGCAGAACCCGGGCGGAGGGCTATGGCTACACCTTC.

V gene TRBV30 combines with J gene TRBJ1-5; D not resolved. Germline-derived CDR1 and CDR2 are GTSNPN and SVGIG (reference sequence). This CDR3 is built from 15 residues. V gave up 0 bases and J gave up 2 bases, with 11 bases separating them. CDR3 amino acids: CAWSVIVSCNQPQHF. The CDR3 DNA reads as TGTGCCTGGAGTGTAATTGTTAGTTGCAATCAGCCCCAGCATTTT. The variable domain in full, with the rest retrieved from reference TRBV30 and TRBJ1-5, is SQTIHQWPATLVQPVGSPLSLECTVEGTSNPNLYWYRQAAGRGLQLLFYSVGIGQISSEVPQNLSASRPQDRQFILSSKKLLLSDSGFYLCAWSVIVSCNQPQHFGDGTRLSIL.

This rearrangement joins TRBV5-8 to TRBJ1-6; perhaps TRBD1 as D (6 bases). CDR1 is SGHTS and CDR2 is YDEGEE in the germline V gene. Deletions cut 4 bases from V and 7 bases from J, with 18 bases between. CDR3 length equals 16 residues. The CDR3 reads CASSPIDRSLNSPLHF. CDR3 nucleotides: TGTGCCAGCAGCCCCATCGACAGGTCCCTAAATTCACCCCTCCACTTT. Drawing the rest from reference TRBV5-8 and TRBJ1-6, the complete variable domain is EAGVTQSPTHLIKTRGQQATLRCSPISGHTSVYWYQQALGLGLQFLLWYDEGEERNRGNFPPRFSGRQFPNYSSELNVNALELEDSALYLCASSPIDRSLNSPLHFGNGTRLTVT.

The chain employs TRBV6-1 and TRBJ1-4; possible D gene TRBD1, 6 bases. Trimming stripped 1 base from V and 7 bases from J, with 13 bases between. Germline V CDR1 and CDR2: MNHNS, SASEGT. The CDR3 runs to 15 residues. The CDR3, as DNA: TGTGCCAGCAGTGAAGAGGGGCAGGGGCGTGAAAAACTGTTTTTT. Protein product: CASSEEGQGREKLFF.

Here the CDR3 reads CASSLLGGELDEQFF. CDR3 DNA sequence: TGTGCCAGCAGTTTATTAGGGGGGGAGTTGGATGAGCAGTTCTTC. The chain joins TRBV27 to TRBJ2-1, with D maybe TRBD2 (7 bases). V gave up 1 base and J gave up 8 bases, with 15 bases separating them. Germline values: CDR1 MNHEY, CDR2 SMNVEV (reference sequence). The CDR3 is made up of 15 amino acids.

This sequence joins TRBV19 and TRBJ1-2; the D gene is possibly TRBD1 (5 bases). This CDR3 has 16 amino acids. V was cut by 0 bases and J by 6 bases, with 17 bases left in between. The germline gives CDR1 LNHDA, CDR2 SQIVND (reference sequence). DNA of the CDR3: TGTGCCAGTAGTATAGATGTCGGGGGAGAGCTGAATGGCTACACCTTC. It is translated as CASSIDVGGELNGYTF.

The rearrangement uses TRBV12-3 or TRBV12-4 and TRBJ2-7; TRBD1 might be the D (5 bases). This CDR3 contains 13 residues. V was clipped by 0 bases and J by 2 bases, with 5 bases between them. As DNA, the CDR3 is TGTGCCAGCAGTTTAGCAGGGGCCTACGAGCAGTACTTC. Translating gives CASSLAGAYEQYF.